The entry below gives a single T cell receptor (beta chain) sequence along with its context. These data are taken from a study of blood T cell repertoires in COVID-19. Background on the study: Acute and convalescent COVID-19 samples came from the United States, Italy and Spain. PBMCs, B-cell-depleted T cells, or T cells were the source of the cDNA or gDNA that made up the material.

The assay was immunoSEQ multiplex PCR, and TCRdb's table has in-frame clones only and misses some. This sample has 80,000 to 130,000 clones, with roughly nine tenths found just once. This CDR3 has 14 amino acids. V was shortened by 0 bases and J by 6 bases, with 10 bases between the two germline ends. Germline CDR1 SGHRS, CDR2 YFSETQ. Sequenced material: peripheral blood. The clonotype was recovered from a man aged 60 to 75 with acute or convalescent COVID-19. The J gene is TRBJ1-5, the V gene TRBV5-1; TRBD1 might be the D (6 bases). In nucleotides, the CDR3 is TGCGCCAGCAGCTTGGCGGGGGGCGGTCAGCCCCAGCATTTT. Amino acids: CASSLAGGGQPQHF. The complete variable domain, with remaining parts taken from reference TRBV5-1 and TRBJ1-5, reads KAGVTQTPRYLIKTRGQQVTLSCSPISGHRSVSWYQQTPGQGLQFLFEYFSETQRNKGNFPGRFSGRQFSNSRSEMNVSTLELGDSALYLCASSLAGGGQPQHFGDGTRLSIL.